These 8 T cell receptor beta chains originate from one sample sequenced in a study of shared clonotypes between healthy human individuals. Assay: immunoSEQ multiplex PCR; the TCRdb copy retains only in-frame clones and omits some. The repertoire has 550,000 to 800,000 clones, over 65% of them found once; the top ten carry more than 1.5%. The sequencing input was memory CD4+ T cells sorted from blood. As to subset: CD45RA-negative fraction. The receptors were gathered from a woman aged 25 to 39 in good health.

This clone was observed a handful of times. The chain employs TRBV5-4 and TRBJ2-4; D perhaps matches TRBD2 (5 bases). Trimming left V 4 bases short and J 3 bases short, with 17 bases between. The CDR3 loop spans 16 amino acids. The germline V gene encodes CDR1 SGHNT and CDR2 YYREEE (reference sequence). CDR3 nucleotides: TGTGCCAGCAGCGGCGACGTGGGCGCGGGCAAAAACATTCAGTACTTC. It is translated as CASSGDVGAGKNIQYF.

This chain joins TRBV9 and TRBJ2-5; D unresolved. This CDR3 has 14 residues. Trimming removed 1 base from V and 1 base from J, with 8 bases in between. Germline CDR1 reads SGDLS; CDR2 reads YYNGEE. CDR3 nucleotide sequence: TGTGCCAGCAGCGTAATGCCAGTCCAAGAGACCCAGTACTTC. This translates into CASSVMPVQETQYF.

The chain uses TRBV25-1 and TRBJ1-5; 8 nucleotides match TRBD1. V trimming: 8 bases; J trimming: 7 bases; junction bases outside the gene matches: 7. The CDR3 is 13 amino acids. Looked up from germline, CDR1 is MGHDK and CDR2 is SYGVNS. As DNA, the CDR3 is TGTGCCAGCGCTGGACAGGGAGGGCAGCCCCAGCATTTT. Translating gives CASAGQGGQPQHF.

The chain has TRBV9 and TRBJ1-3; TRBD1 is a possible D gene (6 bases). Germline V gene lookup returns CDR1 SGDLS and CDR2 YYNGEE. The CDR3 extends over 19 amino acids. Trimming cost V 4 bases and J 0 bases, with 23 bases left between them. The CDR3 sequence: CASSLRVSAAGDSGNTIYF. The DNA for the CDR3 is TGTGCCAGCAGCCTCAGAGTGTCTGCCGCAGGGGACTCTGGAAACACCATATATTTT.

The chain combines TRBV2 with TRBJ2-5, with D perhaps matching TRBD1 or TRBD2 (5 bases each). V dropped 4 bases and J dropped 3 bases, with 12 bases sitting between them. The CDR3 loop spans 14 amino acids. Per germline, CDR1 SNHLY and CDR2 FYNNEI. The CDR3 coding sequence is TGTGCCAGCAGTGGACCCGGGACGGAAGAGACCCAGTACTTC. Encoded protein: CASSGPGTEETQYF.

The rearrangement joins TRBV4-1 to TRBJ2-7; TRBD1 matches at 8 bases. V shed 4 bases, J shed 6 bases, and the junction held 11 bases outside the gene matches. The germline CDR1 and CDR2 sequences are MGHRA and YSYEKL. CDR3 length equals 15 residues. The DNA for the CDR3 is TGCGCCAGCAGCCCCCTGGACAGGGTAGTTGGCGAGCAGTACTTC. Its protein product is CASSPLDRVVGEQYF.

V usage is TRBV28 and J usage is TRBJ2-6; D is possibly TRBD1 (5 bases). V lost 10 bases and J 1 base, leaving 14 bases between the germline ends. Germline-derived CDR1 and CDR2 are MDHEN and SYDVKM. This CDR3 has 15 residues. CDR3 residues: CAIGQGLSGANVLTF. CDR3 sequence (DNA): TGTGCCATAGGGCAGGGTTTATCTGGGGCCAACGTCCTGACTTTC.

For the CDR3, the DNA is TGTGCCAGCAGCTTGTCCGGGACAGGGCTTTATCAGCCCCAGCATTTT. It translates to CASSLSGTGLYQPQHF. V usage is TRBV7-9 and J usage is TRBJ1-5, with 9 positions matching TRBD1. The CDR3 length is 16 residues. Per germline, CDR1 SEHNR and CDR2 FQNEAQ (reference sequence). Trimming at V came to 3 bases and at J to 5 bases, leaving 8 bases not matched to a gene.